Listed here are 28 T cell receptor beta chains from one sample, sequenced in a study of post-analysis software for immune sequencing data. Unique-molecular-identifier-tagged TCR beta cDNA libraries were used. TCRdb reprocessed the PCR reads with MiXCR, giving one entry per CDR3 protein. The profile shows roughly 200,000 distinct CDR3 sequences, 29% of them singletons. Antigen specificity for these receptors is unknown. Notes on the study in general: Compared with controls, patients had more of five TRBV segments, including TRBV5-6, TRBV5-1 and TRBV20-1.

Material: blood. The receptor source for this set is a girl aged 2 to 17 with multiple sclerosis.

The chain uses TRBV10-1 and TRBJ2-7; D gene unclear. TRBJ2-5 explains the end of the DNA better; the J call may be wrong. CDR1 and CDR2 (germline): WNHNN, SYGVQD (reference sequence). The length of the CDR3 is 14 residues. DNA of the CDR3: TGCGCCAGCAGTGAGTTCCCCGTCCAGGAGACCCAGTACTTC. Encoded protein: CASSEFPVQETQYF.

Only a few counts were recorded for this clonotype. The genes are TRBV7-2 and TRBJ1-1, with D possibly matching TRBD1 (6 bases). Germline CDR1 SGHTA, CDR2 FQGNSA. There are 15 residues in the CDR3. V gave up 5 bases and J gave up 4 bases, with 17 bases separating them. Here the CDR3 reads CASSLQYGRGTEAFF. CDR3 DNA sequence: TGTGCCAGCAGCCTACAGTATGGCAGGGGCACTGAAGCTTTCTTT. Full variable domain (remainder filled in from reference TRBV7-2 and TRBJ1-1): GAGVSQSPSNKVTEKGKDVELRCDPISGHTALYWYRQSLGQGLEFLIYFQGNSAPDKSGLPSDRFSAERTGGSVSTLTIQRTQQEDSAVYLCASSLQYGRGTEAFFGQGTRLTVV.

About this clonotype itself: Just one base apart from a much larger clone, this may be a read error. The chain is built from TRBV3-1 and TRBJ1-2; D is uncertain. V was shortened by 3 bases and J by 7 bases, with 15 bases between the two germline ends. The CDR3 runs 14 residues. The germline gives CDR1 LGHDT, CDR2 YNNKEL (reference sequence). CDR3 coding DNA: TGTGCCAGCAGCCACCCAACAAGACCCTGTGGCTACACCTTC. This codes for CASSHPTRPCGYTF.

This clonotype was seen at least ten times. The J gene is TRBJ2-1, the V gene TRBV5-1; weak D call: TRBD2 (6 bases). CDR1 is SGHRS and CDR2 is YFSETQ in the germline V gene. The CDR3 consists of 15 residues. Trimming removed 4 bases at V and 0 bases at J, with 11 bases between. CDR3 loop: CASSDGGPSYNEQFF. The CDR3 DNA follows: TGCGCCAGCAGCGACGGGGGTCCCTCCTACAATGAGCAGTTCTTC.

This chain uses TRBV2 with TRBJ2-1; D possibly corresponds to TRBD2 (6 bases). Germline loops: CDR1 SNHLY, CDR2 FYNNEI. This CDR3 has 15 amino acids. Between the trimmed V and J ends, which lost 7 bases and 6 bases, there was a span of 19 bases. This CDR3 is CASIPRLGEGNEQFF. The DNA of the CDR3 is TGTGCCAGCATCCCCAGACTAGGGGAAGGCAATGAGCAGTTCTTC.

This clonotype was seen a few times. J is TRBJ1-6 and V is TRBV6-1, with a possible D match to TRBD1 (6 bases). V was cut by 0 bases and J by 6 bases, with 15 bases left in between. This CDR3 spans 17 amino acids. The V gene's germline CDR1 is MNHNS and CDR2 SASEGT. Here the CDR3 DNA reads TGTGCCAGCAGTGAAGCGCTTCCGGGGGCGCGTAATTCACCCCTCCACTTT. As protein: CASSEALPGARNSPLHF.

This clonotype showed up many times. In nucleotides, the CDR3 is TGTGCCACCAGCAGAGCGGGGGGAACGGAACCTTTTTACGAGCAGTACTTC. Amino acids: CATSRAGGTEPFYEQYF. The chain uses TRBV15 and TRBJ2-7, with 7 bases lining up with TRBD2. After removal of 1 base from V and 4 bases from J, the junction contained 13 bases not matched to a gene. The CDR3 is 17 amino acids. CDR1 and CDR2 from the germline V gene are LNHNV and YYDKDF (reference sequence).

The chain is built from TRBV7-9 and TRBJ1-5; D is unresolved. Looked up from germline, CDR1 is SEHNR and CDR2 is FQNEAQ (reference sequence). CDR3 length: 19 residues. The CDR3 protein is CAAGDNRRLLGDSNQPQHF. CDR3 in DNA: TGTGCGGCCGGGGATAATCGACGGCTACTTGGGGATAGCAATCAGCCCCAGCATTTT.

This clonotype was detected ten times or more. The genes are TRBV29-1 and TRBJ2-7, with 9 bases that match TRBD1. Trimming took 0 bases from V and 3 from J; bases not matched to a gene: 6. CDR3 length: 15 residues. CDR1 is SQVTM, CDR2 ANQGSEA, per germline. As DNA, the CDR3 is TGCAGCGTTGAAGATCCACAGGGGGCTTTCTACGAGCAGTACTTC. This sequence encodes CSVEDPQGAFYEQYF.

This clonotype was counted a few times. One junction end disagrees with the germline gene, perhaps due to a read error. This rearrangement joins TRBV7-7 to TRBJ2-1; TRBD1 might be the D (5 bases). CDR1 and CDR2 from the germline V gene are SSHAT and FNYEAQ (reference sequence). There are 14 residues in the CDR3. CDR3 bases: TGTGCTAGCAGCTTAGGGGCATCCTCCAATGAGCAGTTCTTC. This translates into CASSLGASSNEQFF. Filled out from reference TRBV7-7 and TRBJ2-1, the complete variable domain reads GAGVSQSPRYKVTKRGQDVTLRCDPISSHATLYWYQQALGQGPEFLTYFNYEAQPDKSGLPSDRFSAERPEGSISTLTIQRTEQRDSAMYRCASSLGASSNEQFFGPGTRLTVL.

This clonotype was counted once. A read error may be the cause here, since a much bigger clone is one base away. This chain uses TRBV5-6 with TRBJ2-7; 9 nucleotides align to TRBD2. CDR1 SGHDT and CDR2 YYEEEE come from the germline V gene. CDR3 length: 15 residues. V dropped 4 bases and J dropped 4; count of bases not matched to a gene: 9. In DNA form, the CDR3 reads TGTGCCAGCAGCCGAGGACTAGCGAGAGCTTACGAGCAGTACTTC. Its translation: CASSRGLARAYEQYF. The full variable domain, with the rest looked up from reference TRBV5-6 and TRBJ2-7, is DAGVTQSPTHLIKTRGQQVTLRCSPKSGHDTVSWYQQALGQGPQFIFQYYEEEERQRGNFPDRFSGHQFPNYSSELNVNALLLGDSALYLCASSRGLARAYEQYFGPGTRLTVT.

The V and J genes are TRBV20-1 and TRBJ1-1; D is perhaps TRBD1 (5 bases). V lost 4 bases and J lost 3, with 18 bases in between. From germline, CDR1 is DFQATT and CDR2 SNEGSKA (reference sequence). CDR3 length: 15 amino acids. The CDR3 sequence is CSAIWAGSPDTEAFF. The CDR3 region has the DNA TGCAGTGCTATTTGGGCAGGGAGTCCGGACACTGAAGCTTTCTTT.

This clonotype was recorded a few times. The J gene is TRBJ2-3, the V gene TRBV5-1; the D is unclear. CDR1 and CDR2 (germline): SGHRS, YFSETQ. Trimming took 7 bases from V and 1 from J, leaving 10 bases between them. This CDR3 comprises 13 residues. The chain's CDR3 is CASLGPGTDTQYF. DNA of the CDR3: TGCGCCAGCCTCGGGCCTGGCACAGATACGCAGTATTTT. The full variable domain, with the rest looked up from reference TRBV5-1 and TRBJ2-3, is KAGVTQTPRYLIKTRGQQVTLSCSPISGHRSVSWYQQTPGQGLQFLFEYFSETQRNKGNFPGRFSGRQFSNSRSEMNVSTLELGDSALYLCASLGPGTDTQYFGPGTRLTVL.

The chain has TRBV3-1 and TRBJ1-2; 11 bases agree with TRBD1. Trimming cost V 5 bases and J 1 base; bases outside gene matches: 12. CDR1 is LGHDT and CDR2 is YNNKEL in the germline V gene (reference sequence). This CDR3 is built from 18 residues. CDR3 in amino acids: CASSSKDRGRTSNYGYTF. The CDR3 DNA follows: TGTGCCAGCAGCTCCAAGGACAGGGGGCGAACCAGTAACTATGGCTACACCTTC.

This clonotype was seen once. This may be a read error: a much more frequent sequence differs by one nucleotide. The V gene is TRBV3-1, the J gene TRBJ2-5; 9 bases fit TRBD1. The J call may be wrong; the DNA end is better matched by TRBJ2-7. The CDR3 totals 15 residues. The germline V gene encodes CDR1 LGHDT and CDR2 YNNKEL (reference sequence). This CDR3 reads CANSQVRDRAYEQYF. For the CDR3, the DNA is TGTGCCAACAGCCAAGTCCGGGACAGGGCCTACGAGCAGTACTTC.

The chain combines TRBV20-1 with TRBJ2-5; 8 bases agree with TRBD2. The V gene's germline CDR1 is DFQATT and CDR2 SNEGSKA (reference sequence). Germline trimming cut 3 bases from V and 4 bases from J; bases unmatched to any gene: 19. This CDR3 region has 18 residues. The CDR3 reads CSASLPGRGGPPRETQYF. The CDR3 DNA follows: TGCAGTGCTAGTCTCCCCGGGAGGGGGGGGCCCCCACGAGAGACCCAGTACTTC.

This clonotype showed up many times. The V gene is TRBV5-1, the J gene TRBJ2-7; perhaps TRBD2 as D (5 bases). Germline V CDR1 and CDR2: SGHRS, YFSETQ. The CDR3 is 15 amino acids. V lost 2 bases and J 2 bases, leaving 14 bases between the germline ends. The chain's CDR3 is CASSLGGVVTYEQYF. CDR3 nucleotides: TGCGCCAGCAGCTTAGGAGGCGTCGTGACCTACGAGCAGTACTTC.

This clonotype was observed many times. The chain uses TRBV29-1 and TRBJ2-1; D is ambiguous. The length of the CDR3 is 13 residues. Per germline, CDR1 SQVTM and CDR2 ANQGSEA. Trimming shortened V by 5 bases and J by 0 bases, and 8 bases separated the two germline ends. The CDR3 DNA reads TGCAGCGTTAAGTCGAGCTCCTACAATGAGCAGTTCTTC. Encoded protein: CSVKSSSYNEQFF.

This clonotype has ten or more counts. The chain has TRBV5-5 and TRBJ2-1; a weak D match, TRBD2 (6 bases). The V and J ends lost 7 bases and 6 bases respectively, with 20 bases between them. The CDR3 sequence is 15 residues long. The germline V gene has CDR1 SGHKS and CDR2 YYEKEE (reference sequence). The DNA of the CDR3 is TGTGCCAGCGAACCGTTCAATGGGGGAGGCAATGAGCAGTTCTTC. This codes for CASEPFNGGGNEQFF.

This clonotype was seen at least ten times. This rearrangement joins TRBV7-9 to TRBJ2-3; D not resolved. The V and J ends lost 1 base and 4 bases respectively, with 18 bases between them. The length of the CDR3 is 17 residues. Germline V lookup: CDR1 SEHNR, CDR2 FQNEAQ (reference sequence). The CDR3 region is CASSLDSSRSSPDTQYF. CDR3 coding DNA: TGTGCCAGCAGCTTAGACTCATCCAGGTCGTCCCCAGATACGCAGTATTTT.

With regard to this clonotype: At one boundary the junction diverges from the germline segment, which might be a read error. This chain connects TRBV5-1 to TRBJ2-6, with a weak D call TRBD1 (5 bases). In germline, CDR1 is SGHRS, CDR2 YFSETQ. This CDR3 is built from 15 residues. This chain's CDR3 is CASSLGGSGANVPTF. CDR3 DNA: TGCGCCAGCAGCTTGGGGGGCTCTGGGGCCAACGTCCCGACTTTC.

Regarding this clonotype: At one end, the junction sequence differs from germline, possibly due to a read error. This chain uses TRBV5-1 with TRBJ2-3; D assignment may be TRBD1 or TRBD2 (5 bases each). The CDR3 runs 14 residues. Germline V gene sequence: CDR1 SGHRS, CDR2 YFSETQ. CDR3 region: CASSLMGPTDAQYF. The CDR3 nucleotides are TGCGCCAGCAGCCTAATGGGACCGACAGATGCGCAGTATTTT.

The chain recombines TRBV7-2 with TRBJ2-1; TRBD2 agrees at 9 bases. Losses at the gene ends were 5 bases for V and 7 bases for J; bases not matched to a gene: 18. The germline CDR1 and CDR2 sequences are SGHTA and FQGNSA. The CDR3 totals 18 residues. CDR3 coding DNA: TGTGCCAGCAGCGGAGATAGGACCAGCGGGGGGCTTGGAAATGAGCAGTTCTTC. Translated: CASSGDRTSGGLGNEQFF.

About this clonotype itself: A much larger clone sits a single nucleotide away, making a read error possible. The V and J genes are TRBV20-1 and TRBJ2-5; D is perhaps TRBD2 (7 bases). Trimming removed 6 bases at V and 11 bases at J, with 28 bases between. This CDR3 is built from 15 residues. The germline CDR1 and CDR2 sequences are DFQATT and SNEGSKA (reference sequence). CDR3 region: CSASQWGREKDEQYF. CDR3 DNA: TGCAGTGCCAGCCAGTGGGGGCGGGAGAAGGATGAGCAGTACTTC.

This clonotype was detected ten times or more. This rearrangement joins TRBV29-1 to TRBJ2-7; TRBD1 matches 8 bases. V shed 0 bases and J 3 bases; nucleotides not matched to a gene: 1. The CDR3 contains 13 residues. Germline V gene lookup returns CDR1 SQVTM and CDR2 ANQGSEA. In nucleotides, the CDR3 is TGCAGCGTTGAAGACGGGACAGGCTACGAGCAGTACTTC. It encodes CSVEDGTGYEQYF.

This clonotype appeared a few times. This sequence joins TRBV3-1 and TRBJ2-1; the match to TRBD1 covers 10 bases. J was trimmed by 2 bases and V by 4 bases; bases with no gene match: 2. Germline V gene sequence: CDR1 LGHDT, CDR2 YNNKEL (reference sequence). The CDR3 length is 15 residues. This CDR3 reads CASSPGTGAYNEQFF. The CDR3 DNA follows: TGTGCCAGCAGCCCCGGGACAGGGGCCTACAATGAGCAGTTCTTC.

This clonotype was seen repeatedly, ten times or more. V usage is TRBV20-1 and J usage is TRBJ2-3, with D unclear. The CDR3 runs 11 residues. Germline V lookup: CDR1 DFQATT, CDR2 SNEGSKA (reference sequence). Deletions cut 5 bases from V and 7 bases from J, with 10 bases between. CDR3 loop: CSAPVGYTQYF. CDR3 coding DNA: TGCAGTGCTCCGGTTGGGTATACGCAGTATTTT.

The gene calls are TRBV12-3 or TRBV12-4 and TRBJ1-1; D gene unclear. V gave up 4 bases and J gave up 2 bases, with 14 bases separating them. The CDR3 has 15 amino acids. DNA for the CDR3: TGTGCCAGCAGTTCATATCAACGAATAAACACTGAAGCTTTCTTT. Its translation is CASSSYQRINTEAFF.